The clone carrying this TCR beta chain showed up just a few times. This specimen comes from a study of T cells after yellow fever vaccination. Study-level points and caveats: Researchers report a weaker secondary response that nonetheless peaked faster, day 5 versus 15.

Production of TCR cDNA was by 5'RACE template switching, which also added a universal primer site and UMIs. TCRdb redid the calling of the 5' RACE reads with MiXCR, one entry per CDR3 protein. The repertoire holds fewer than 100,000 distinct CDR3 sequences, with more than 7.5% as singletons. This CDR3 has 13 residues. Germline V gene lookup returns CDR1 MNHEY and CDR2 SVGEGT. Trimming stripped 4 bases from V and 5 bases from J, with 11 bases between. This sequence was found in a man between 18 and 29 years old who received the YFV17D yellow fever vaccine. Sequencing used CD8+ T cells not binding an NS4B(214-222) dextramer, sorted from PBMCs, obtained about 2 weeks after the first yellow fever vaccination. The chain has TRBV6-2 or TRBV6-3 and TRBJ1-2, with a weak D call TRBD1 (6 bases). CDR3 sequence (DNA): TGTGCCAGCAGTTTTCGGACAGCTTATGGCTACACCTTC. It codes for CASSFRTAYGYTF.